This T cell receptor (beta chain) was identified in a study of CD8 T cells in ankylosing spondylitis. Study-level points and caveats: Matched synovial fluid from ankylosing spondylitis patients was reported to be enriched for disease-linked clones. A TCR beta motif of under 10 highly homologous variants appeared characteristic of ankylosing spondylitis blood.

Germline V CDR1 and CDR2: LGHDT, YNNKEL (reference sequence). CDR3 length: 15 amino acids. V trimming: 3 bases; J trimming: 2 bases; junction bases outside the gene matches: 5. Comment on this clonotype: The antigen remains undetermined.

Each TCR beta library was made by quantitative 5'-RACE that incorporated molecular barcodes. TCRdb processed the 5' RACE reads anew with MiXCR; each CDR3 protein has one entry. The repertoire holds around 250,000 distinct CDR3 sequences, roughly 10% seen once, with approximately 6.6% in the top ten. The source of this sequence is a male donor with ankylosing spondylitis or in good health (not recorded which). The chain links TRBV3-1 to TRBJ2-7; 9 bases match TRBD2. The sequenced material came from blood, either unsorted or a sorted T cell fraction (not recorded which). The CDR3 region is CASSQGVAGAYEQYF. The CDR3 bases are TGTGCCAGCAGCCAGGGGGTAGCGGGAGCCTACGAGCAGTACTTC.